This TCR beta chain was documented in a study of blood T cells in healthy people across ages. Study-level points and caveats: Unsorted PBMCs ruled out conclusive naive versus antigen-experienced comparison. CMV infection status of these donors was not known.

This clonotype has just a few counts. Its antigen is unidentified. Next came a second PCR, run for roughly 6 to 11 cycles, which used a sample-barcoded 5' primer along with a J-beta primer mix. A template-switch adaptor that had 12 random nucleotides put a tag on each cDNA molecule. TCRdb processed the 5' RACE reads anew with MiXCR; each CDR3 protein has one entry. The repertoire has about a million distinct CDR3 sequences, 45% to 60% of them found once; the top ten carry around 21%. Total RNA, at least 5.5 micrograms per sample, was extracted from PBMCs. Germline assignment: CDR1 SGDLS and CDR2 YYNGEE. This CDR3 has 15 amino acids.

This rearrangement joins TRBV9 to TRBJ2-5, with TRBD1 matching over 9 bases. The J call may not be correct, given that the DNA end is closer to TRBJ2-7. This clonotype was sampled from a woman aged 55-75 years in good health. The sample was blood. Here the CDR3 DNA reads TGTGCCAGCAGCAAAACAGGGGGCGCGCCCTACGAGCAGTACTTC. It specifies CASSKTGGAPYEQYF.